These 30 T cell receptor beta chains came from one sample sequenced in a study of CD8+ T cells in alopecia areata. Extracted RNA was reverse transcribed into cDNA, the sequencing template. Profiling relied on immunoSEQ multiplex PCR, and the TCRdb table lists in-frame clones only, not all of them. The sample includes roughly 100,000 clones, less than 70% of them seen just once. Sequencing was done on a sample of CD4+ T cells sorted from blood. The receptors come from a human donor in good health.

This clone was seen more than once but under ten times. This rearrangement joins TRBV7-2 to TRBJ1-5; D gene ambiguous. The CDR3 spans 14 residues. The V and J ends lost 3 bases and 7 bases respectively, with 13 bases between them. Germline values: CDR1 SGHTA, CDR2 FQGNSA. The DNA for the CDR3 is TGTGCCAGCAGCTTTCGGGGAGTTTGGCAGCCCCAGCATTTT. Protein product: CASSFRGVWQPQHF.

Here the CDR3 reads CASNLGQGAKQPQHF. The CDR3 region has the DNA TGTGCCAGCAACTTGGGACAGGGGGCGAAGCAGCCCCAGCATTTT. The chain joins TRBV28 to TRBJ1-5; 12 nucleotides align to TRBD1. The CDR3 is 15 amino acids. Unmatched junction bases numbered 8, after V lost 7 bases and J lost 7 bases. The germline CDR1 and CDR2 sequences are MDHEN and SYDVKM.

The rearrangement joins TRBV4-2 to TRBJ2-3; tentative D call: TRBD2 (5 bases). Per germline, CDR1 LGHNA and CDR2 YNFKEQ. V shed 1 base and J shed 3 bases, with 11 bases lying between them. The CDR3 covers 15 residues. Written as DNA, the CDR3 is TGTGCCAGCAGCCAAGGTTGGGGAGAAACAGATACGCAGTATTTT. Amino acids: CASSQGWGETDTQYF.

The chain uses TRBV18 and TRBJ2-2; D tentatively reads TRBD1 or TRBD2 (5 bases each). CDR3 length: 15 amino acids. The V end lost 4 bases, the J end lost 1 base, and 10 bases lay between the germline ends. Germline CDR1 KGHSH, CDR2 LQKENI. The CDR3 DNA sequence: TGTGCCAGCTCACTTCGGGACCAGAACACCGGGGAGCTGTTTTTT. Protein sequence: CASSLRDQNTGELFF.

The rearrangement links TRBV18 to TRBJ2-2; tentatively, D is TRBD1 (6 bases). This CDR3 is 14 amino acids long. Trimming removed 4 bases at V and 4 bases at J, with 10 bases between. CDR1 is KGHSH and CDR2 is LQKENI in the germline V gene. The chain's CDR3 is CASSRDTSTGELFF. CDR3 DNA sequence: TGTGCCAGCTCACGGGACACGTCCACCGGGGAGCTGTTTTTT.

V and J are TRBV30 and TRBJ1-4; D remains ambiguous. The germline V gene encodes CDR1 GTSNPN and CDR2 SVGIG (reference sequence). There are 13 residues in the CDR3. V was shortened by 3 bases and J by 7 bases, with 12 bases between the two germline ends. CDR3 nucleotides: TGTGCCTGGAGCCGGACGGCCTCTGAAAAACTGTTTTTT. Translated: CAWSRTASEKLFF.

This clone was seen a handful of times. The chain links TRBV29-1 to TRBJ1-2; TRBD1 aligns across 7 bases. After removal of 4 bases from V and 8 bases from J, the junction contained 10 bases not matched to a gene. Germline V gene lookup returns CDR1 SQVTM and CDR2 ANQGSEA. This CDR3 has 13 amino acids. CDR3 sequence (DNA): TGCAGCGTTGCCCTCTCGACAGGGTCCGGCTACACCTTC. Its protein is CSVALSTGSGYTF.

The chain carries TRBV30 and TRBJ2-1, with 13 bases that match TRBD2. The V gene end was trimmed by 0 bases and the J gene end by 7 bases; junction bases not matched to a gene: 12. Germline lookup yields CDR1 GTSNPN and CDR2 SVGIG (reference sequence). The CDR3 has 18 amino acids. The CDR3 here is CAWSVCVLAGGKSNEQFF. CDR3 nucleotide sequence: TGTGCCTGGAGTGTATGTGTACTAGCGGGGGGGAAGTCGAATGAGCAGTTCTTC.

The V gene is TRBV28, the J gene TRBJ1-2; D uncertain. Germline V gives CDR1 MDHEN, CDR2 SYDVKM. CDR3 size: 12 residues. V lost 4 bases, J lost 4 bases, and 7 bases lay in between. CDR3 in DNA: TGTGCCAGCAGTTGGCAGAGCTATGGCTACACCTTC. Residues: CASSWQSYGYTF.

The chain recombines TRBV30 with TRBJ1-5; possibly TRBD1 for D (5 bases). Deletions cut 0 bases from V and 2 bases from J, with 8 bases between. The CDR3 contains 14 residues. Germline CDR1 and CDR2: GTSNPN and SVGIG (reference sequence). The DNA for the CDR3 is TGTGCCTGGAGTGTACGGGGGGGCAATCAGCCCCAGCATTTT. Encoded protein: CAWSVRGGNQPQHF.

In DNA form, the CDR3 reads TGTGCCATCAGGGATCCCCCGCTGGATAACTATGGCTACACCTTC. It is translated as CAIRDPPLDNYGYTF. The chain has TRBV10-3 and TRBJ1-2; D remains unclear. This CDR3 has 15 amino acids. The ends were cut back, 6 bases at V and 1 base at J, with 15 bases in the middle. The germline V gene encodes CDR1 ENHRY and CDR2 SYGVKD.

The V call is TRBV6-5, the J call TRBJ1-2; no firm D call. The CDR3 extends over 13 amino acids. Germline CDR1 reads MNHEY; CDR2 reads SVGAGI. Trimming pared 6 bases from V and 2 bases from J, leaving 10 bases between. The CDR3 DNA follows: TGTGCCAGCAGGCTAGACCGCAACTATGGCTACACCTTC. This translates into CASRLDRNYGYTF.

The chain has TRBV28 and TRBJ1-2; weak D call: TRBD1 (6 bases). V was trimmed by 5 bases and J by 4 bases, leaving 11 bases between them. The CDR3 is 13 amino acids. Germline lookup yields CDR1 MDHEN and CDR2 SYDVKM. The CDR3 DNA is TGTGCCAGCAGTATGACAGGTGGCTATGGCTACACCTTC. Protein sequence: CASSMTGGYGYTF.

The chain uses TRBV7-9 and TRBJ2-5; unclear D gene. V was pared by 1 base and J by 4 bases, with 13 bases between. The germline CDR1 and CDR2 sequences are SEHNR and FQNEAQ (reference sequence). This CDR3 spans 15 amino acids. The CDR3 coding sequence is TGTGCCAGCAGCTTAGGATTTAGTGCGGCAGAGACCCAGTACTTC. Its translation is CASSLGFSAAETQYF.

The CDR3 loop reads CSVRTGSPDTQYF. The CDR3 DNA reads TGCAGCGTCCGGACAGGGTCCCCAGATACGCAGTATTTT. V usage is TRBV29-1 and J usage is TRBJ2-3; TRBD1 matches 8 bases. V gave up 6 bases and J gave up 4 bases; unmatched junction bases: 6. Germline lookup yields CDR1 SQVTM and CDR2 ANQGSEA. The CDR3 runs 13 residues.

The table lists this clone with a count of one. The chain carries TRBV28 and TRBJ1-5, with D perhaps TRBD1 (5 bases). The CDR3 is 17 amino acids. Germline CDR1 MDHEN, CDR2 SYDVKM. V lost 6 bases to trimming and J lost 5 bases, with 23 bases between them. The CDR3 DNA reads TGTGCCAGCAGCCGAATCCCGGGGCGCGGTGGGGATCAGCCCCAGCATTTT. Translating it yields CASSRIPGRGGDQPQHF.

V and J are TRBV5-1 and TRBJ2-7, with TRBD1 identical over 10 bases. The CDR3 loop spans 16 amino acids. Germline values: CDR1 SGHRS, CDR2 YFSETQ. V shed 0 bases, J shed 5 bases, and the junction held 8 bases outside the gene matches. The CDR3 protein is CASSLVQGQGLHEQYF. The CDR3 DNA follows: TGCGCCAGCAGCTTGGTTCAGGGACAGGGGCTACACGAGCAGTACTTC.

This clone turned up a few times. The CDR3, as DNA: TGTGCCAGCAGCGTCCAAAGGGGCAATCAGCCCCAGCATTTT. Translated: CASSVQRGNQPQHF. The chain recombines TRBV7-2 with TRBJ1-5; D gene ambiguous. Germline CDR1 reads SGHTA; CDR2 reads FQGNSA. Trimming shortened V by 5 bases and J by 2 bases, and 10 bases separated the two germline ends. This CDR3 has 14 residues.

The chain combines TRBV28 with TRBJ2-1; tentative D call: TRBD2 (7 bases). The CDR3 covers 12 residues. Germline V gene data show CDR1 as MDHEN and CDR2 as SYDVKM. Trimming left V 8 bases short and J 7 bases short, with 12 bases between. The CDR3 here is CASRGAANEQFF. In nucleotides, the CDR3 is TGTGCCAGCCGGGGGGCCGCGAATGAGCAGTTCTTC.

V and J are TRBV4-3 and TRBJ2-7, with 10 bases that match TRBD1. Trimming at V came to 4 bases and at J to 0 bases, leaving 3 bases not matched to a gene. The CDR3 extends over 15 amino acids. Looked up from germline, CDR1 is LGHNA and CDR2 is YSLEER. CDR3 in DNA: TGCGCCAGCAGCCGGGACAGGGGTTACTCCTACGAGCAGTACTTC. Translated, it gives CASSRDRGYSYEQYF.

This clone was observed a handful of times. The chain couples TRBV7-2 to TRBJ2-1; 8 bases are shared with TRBD2. From germline, CDR1 is SGHTA and CDR2 FQGNSA. The CDR3 length is 14 residues. Losses at the gene ends were 4 bases for V and 9 bases for J; bases not matched to a gene: 8. The CDR3 DNA follows: TGTGCCAGCAGCTCTTTTGGGCGGGGGGCTGAGCAGTTCTTC. It translates to CASSSFGRGAEQFF.

The chain carries TRBV30 and TRBJ1-5; TRBD1 might be the D (5 bases). Trimming shortened V by 2 bases and J by 7 bases, and 15 bases separated the two germline ends. Germline V gene data show CDR1 as GTSNPN and CDR2 as SVGIG (reference sequence). The CDR3 covers 14 residues. The CDR3 nucleotides read TGTGCCTGGAGTCGGGGACCGCAGGGACAGCCCCAGCATTTT. This codes for CAWSRGPQGQPQHF.

This rearrangement joins TRBV11-2 to TRBJ2-7; D remains ambiguous. V lost 0 bases and J 3 bases, leaving 6 bases between the germline ends. This CDR3 spans 13 amino acids. The germline V gene has CDR1 SGHAT and CDR2 FQNNGV. CDR3 nucleotides: TGTGCCAGCAGCTTAGATCGAGGCTACGAGCAGTACTTC. Translation: CASSLDRGYEQYF. Full variable domain (remainder filled in from reference TRBV11-2 and TRBJ2-7): EAGVAQSPRYKIIEKRQSVAFWCNPISGHATLYWYQQILGQGPKLLIQFQNNGVVDDSQLPKDRFSAERLKGVDSTLKIQPAKLEDSAVYLCASSLDRGYEQYFGPGTRLTVT.

The V call is TRBV19, the J call TRBJ1-2; perhaps TRBD1 as D (5 bases). Trimming shortened V by 7 bases and J by 6 bases, and 18 bases separated the two germline ends. Germline loops: CDR1 LNHDA, CDR2 SQIVND (reference sequence). CDR3 length equals 14 residues. The CDR3 region has the DNA TGTGCCAGTACCACGAGGACATGGAGGGATGGCTACACCTTC. Translation: CASTTRTWRDGYTF.

This clone was recorded a few times. The V and J genes are TRBV2 and TRBJ2-3; TRBD2 agrees at 9 bases. The CDR3 totals 14 residues. J gave up 4 bases and V 4 bases, and 3 bases lay outside the gene matches. CDR1 and CDR2 (germline): SNHLY, FYNNEI. CDR3 in DNA: TGTGCCAGCAGTGTGAGCGGGGGGTCAGATACGCAGTATTTT. Its translation: CASSVSGGSDTQYF.

Remarks on this clone: This clone may be a read error of a much larger clone one base away. The same CDR3 is also encoded by other DNA sequences in this sample. The V call is TRBV28, the J call TRBJ2-5; TRBD2 matches at 12 bases. Trimming took 2 bases from V and 2 from J; bases not matched to a gene: 0. The germline CDR1 and CDR2 sequences are MDHEN and SYDVKM. This CDR3 region has 15 residues. CDR3 in DNA: TGTGCCAGCAGTTTAACTAGCGGGGGGCAAGAGACCCAGTACTTC. It is translated as CASSLTSGGQETQYF. Variable domain in full (rest from reference TRBV28 and TRBJ2-5): DVKVTQSSRYLVKRTGEKVFLECVQDMDHENMFWYRQDPGLGLRLIYFSYDVKMKEKGDIPEGYSVSREKKERFSLILESASTNQTSMYLCASSLTSGGQETQYFGPGTRLLVL.

CDR3 in DNA: TGCAGCGTTGGATGGGGACAGGGAAGGCTCACTGAAGCTTTCTTT. Translation gives CSVGWGQGRLTEAFF. V and J are TRBV29-1 and TRBJ1-1; 9 bases agree with TRBD1. V gave up 4 bases and J gave up 4 bases; unmatched junction bases: 10. The CDR3 extends over 15 amino acids. Germline V gene lookup returns CDR1 SQVTM and CDR2 ANQGSEA.

The chain uses TRBV5-4 and TRBJ2-5, with D possibly called TRBD1 or TRBD2 (5 bases each). The CDR3 totals 15 residues. Germline V gene lookup returns CDR1 SGHNT and CDR2 YYREEE (reference sequence). V was clipped by 1 base and J by 4 bases, with 14 bases between them. CDR3 loop: CASSLQGAMGETQYF. The CDR3, as DNA: TGTGCCAGCAGCTTGCAGGGAGCGATGGGAGAGACCCAGTACTTC.

Only one count was recorded for this clone. This chain uses TRBV19 with TRBJ2-5, with 7 bases that match TRBD1. With V trimmed by 4 bases and J by 0 bases, 8 bases remained unmatched. This CDR3 has 16 residues. The germline gives CDR1 LNHDA, CDR2 SQIVND (reference sequence). The DNA for the CDR3 is TGTGCCAGTAGTAAGGGGGCCCAGGGGTACCAAGAGACCCAGTACTTC. The encoded protein is CASSKGAQGYQETQYF.

This clone was counted only a few times. V is TRBV5-1 and J is TRBJ2-2; D may be TRBD1 or TRBD2 (5 bases each). This CDR3 is built from 15 residues. V lost 0 bases and J 3 bases, leaving 9 bases between the germline ends. Per the germline V gene, CDR1 is SGHRS and CDR2 is YFSETQ. As DNA, the CDR3 is TGCGCCAGCAGCTTGGAGGGACGGGACACCGGGGAGCTGTTTTTT. Its protein is CASSLEGRDTGELFF.